This T cell receptor beta chain emerged from a study of OX40 agonist ivuxolimab in advanced cancers. With regard to the full study: Ivuxolimab was a fully human IgG2 agonistic monoclonal antibody targeting the costimulatory receptor OX40 (CD134). Intravenous ivuxolimab was administered to patients every 2 weeks at six dose levels: 0.01, 0.1, 0.3, 1.5, 3 and 10 mg/kg. Of the 50 to 55 dose-escalation patients, hepatocellular carcinoma was present in about 20, melanoma in some 15, renal cell carcinoma in 9 and head and neck cancer in 9. The dose-escalation cohort was roughly 80% male with a mean age of approximately 60 years, ranging from 23 to 79. Patients were allowed to have had prior anti-PD-1, anti-PD-L1 or anti-CTLA-4 therapy, and around 41% of the dose-escalation patients had previously received checkpoint inhibitors. Three dose-escalation patients achieved partial responses, one with hepatocellular carcinoma and two with cutaneous melanoma. Peripheral TCRbeta sequencing aimed to test whether ivuxolimab altered TCR sequence diversity and caused clonal T-cell expansion. The monotherapy dose-escalation portion (N of about 50 patients) of the phase I ivuxolimab trial is reported in the paper. Study-wide findings and limitations: In the 0.1-3.0 mg/kg groups, partial responders were among the patients with the lowest normalized peripheral clonal expansion, particularly in CD8+ T cells. The antigen specificity of the clonally expanded peripheral T cells was not determined. After ivuxolimab, more expanded clones were found on average in CD8+ T cells than in CD4+ T cells. Low levels of normalized T-cell clonal expansion were also seen in some patients who did not respond. At doses from 0.1 to 3.0 mg/kg, clonal expansion was seen in both CD4+ and CD8+ blood T cells between baseline and week 6.

Comment on this clone: Its antigen is still unknown. No qualities accompany the bases; no much larger clone lies one base away.

Patients with autoimmune disease history or receiving systemic immunosuppression were excluded from the trial. Peripheral blood for TCR sequencing was collected from all dose cohorts at baseline, on cycle 4 day 1, and on cycle 7 day 1. The samples were taken from a phase I, first-in-human, multicenter, open-label dose-escalation trial of ivuxolimab. The trial enrolled adults with locally advanced or metastatic head and neck squamous cell, hepatocellular, melanoma or renal cell carcinoma. Before TCR sequencing, CD4+ T cells and CD8+ T cells from peripheral blood were sorted into separate populations. The germline V gene (reference sequence) provides CDR1 LNHDA and CDR2 SQIVND. From its cysteine to its phenylalanine, the CDR3 spans 11 amino acids. The kept DNA is CDR3 alone, 33 bases in frame from the first base. V gives up 3 bases and J gives up 5 bases, and the segment between their germline ends measures 4 bases.

To sequence the TCRbeta CDR3 region, genomic DNA was isolated from the sorted cells. The immunoSEQ Assay was used for sequencing of TCRbeta CDR3 regions. This is the immuneACCESS table as TCRdb keeps it, with only in-frame sequences that have V and J called. A part of the clones is gone; compared with another copy, unresolved V genes explain less than half, and the rest is unexplained. The sample yields roughly 64,000 clones; approximately 80% were counted once. Clones ranked in the top ten supply approximately 5% of the sample. In this chain, TRBV19 is recombined with TRBJ2-5; a confident D gene designation cannot be given. The sequence came from an adult with an advanced solid tumor such as melanoma, head and neck, liver or kidney cancer. The sample here was CD4+ or CD8+ T cells sorted from blood, taken in a trial of the OX40 agonist ivuxolimab. The DNA sequence is given as TGTGCCAGTAGTATGAGGGAGACCCAGTACTTC. Its translation is CASSMRETQYF. The entire variable domain, with the stretches around the CDR3 drawn from the reference TRBV19 and TRBJ2-5 proteins, is DGGITQSPKYLFRKEGQNVTLSCEQNLNHDAMYWYRQDPGQGLRLIYYSQIVNDFQKGDIAEGYSVSREKKESFPLTVTSAQKNPTAFYLCASSMRETQYFGPGTRLLVL.